This TCR beta chain was profiled in a study of T-cell memory formation after mild COVID-19 (dated by TCRdb to 2020 to 2022). With respect to the entire study: Most TCR sequence clusters were specific to one of the two donors. The cohort comprised two young, previously healthy adult volunteers, one female and one male. In a couple of donors, T-cell clones that expanded and contracted after mild COVID-19 were followed by sequencing TCRalpha and TCRbeta repertoires longitudinally.

CDR1 and CDR2 are drawn from the germline V gene (reference sequence): GTSNPN, SVGIG. The CDR3 numbers 12 residues from cysteine through phenylalanine. The entry retains the CDR3 DNA only, 36 bases that are in frame from base 1. V is reduced by 0 bases and J by 7 bases, leaving a spacing of 4 bases between them. Study-level results and caveats: SARS-CoV-2 specificity of the second-wave clones peaking on day 37 was not confirmed. Some responding clones were found in pre-infection memory, which suggests that pre-existing cross-reactive memory T cells took part in the SARS-CoV-2 response. Clones that contracted from day 15 to 85 showed balanced CD4/CD8 phenotypes, whereas a second wave of clones that expanded from day 15 to 37 leaned towards CD4+. Contracting CD4+ clones turned up mainly in the CM and EM memory subsets, whereas EMRA was where CD8+ clones were enriched. Only two mild cases were covered by the study, and larger cohorts that include severe cases with pre-infection samples were considered necessary.

This clonotype was seen more than once but under ten times. Its antigen remains unidentified. Base-call qualities are not available, and no considerably larger clone is one nucleotide away. TCRdb records Illumina NovaSeq 6000 as the sequencer. Using 5'RACE with constant-segment primers, TCRalpha and TCRbeta cDNA libraries were constructed, with sample barcodes and unique molecular identifiers added in the process. RNA was extracted from every sample with Trizol reagent. Amplification of the libraries took two PCR steps, and the second step added a second sample barcode plus Illumina TruSeq adapters. Sequencing of the libraries was done on an Illumina NovaSeq, producing 2 x 150 bp paired-end reads. The study's processing was this. Demultiplexing of reads and collapsing into UMI-guided consensus sequences were performed with migec v1.2.7. Using mixcr v2.1.11, UMI consensuses were aligned to TRA and TRB V and J templates and then assembled into clonotypes. A clonotype was counted as expanded or contracted only if both edgeR and NoisET called the change significant, with noise models trained on biological replicates. For edgeR calls, a false discovery rate-adjusted p below 0.01 and a log2 fold-change threshold of 1 were applied. As an exploratory analysis of dynamics, max-normalized trajectories of the 1000 most abundant clonotypes were examined with PCA combined with hierarchical clustering. Separately sequenced CD4+ and CD8+ repertoires were used to assign the CD4 or CD8 phenotype of responding clones. The public reads were reprocessed in TCRdb via fastp at Q25 and MiXCR, keeping in-frame beta chains. CDR3 protein duplicates are merged, each entry listing the most common genes and DNA. What appears here as the V and J calls and clone size reflects TCRdb's work, not the paper's. The sample has 250,000 to 350,000 distinct CDR3 sequences on record, 13% to 15% of them singletons. Roughly 23% of the sample lies in the top ten.

Ficoll-Paque density gradient centrifugation was used to isolate PBMCs. Source material: PBMCs or a T cell subset sorted from them (not recorded which). The rearranged chain carries TRBV30 and TRBJ1-6; the D gene identity is not certain. This clonotype was sampled from a man younger than 35 who had mild COVID-19 (a few samples of this study predate the infection). The sample titles of this study are shuffled in the database, so cell type and time point are left out; the donor was told from shared clones. The CDR3 has the sequence CAWSVGNSPLHF. In nucleotides, the sequence is TGTGCCTGGAGTGTGGGGAATTCACCCCTCCACTTT.